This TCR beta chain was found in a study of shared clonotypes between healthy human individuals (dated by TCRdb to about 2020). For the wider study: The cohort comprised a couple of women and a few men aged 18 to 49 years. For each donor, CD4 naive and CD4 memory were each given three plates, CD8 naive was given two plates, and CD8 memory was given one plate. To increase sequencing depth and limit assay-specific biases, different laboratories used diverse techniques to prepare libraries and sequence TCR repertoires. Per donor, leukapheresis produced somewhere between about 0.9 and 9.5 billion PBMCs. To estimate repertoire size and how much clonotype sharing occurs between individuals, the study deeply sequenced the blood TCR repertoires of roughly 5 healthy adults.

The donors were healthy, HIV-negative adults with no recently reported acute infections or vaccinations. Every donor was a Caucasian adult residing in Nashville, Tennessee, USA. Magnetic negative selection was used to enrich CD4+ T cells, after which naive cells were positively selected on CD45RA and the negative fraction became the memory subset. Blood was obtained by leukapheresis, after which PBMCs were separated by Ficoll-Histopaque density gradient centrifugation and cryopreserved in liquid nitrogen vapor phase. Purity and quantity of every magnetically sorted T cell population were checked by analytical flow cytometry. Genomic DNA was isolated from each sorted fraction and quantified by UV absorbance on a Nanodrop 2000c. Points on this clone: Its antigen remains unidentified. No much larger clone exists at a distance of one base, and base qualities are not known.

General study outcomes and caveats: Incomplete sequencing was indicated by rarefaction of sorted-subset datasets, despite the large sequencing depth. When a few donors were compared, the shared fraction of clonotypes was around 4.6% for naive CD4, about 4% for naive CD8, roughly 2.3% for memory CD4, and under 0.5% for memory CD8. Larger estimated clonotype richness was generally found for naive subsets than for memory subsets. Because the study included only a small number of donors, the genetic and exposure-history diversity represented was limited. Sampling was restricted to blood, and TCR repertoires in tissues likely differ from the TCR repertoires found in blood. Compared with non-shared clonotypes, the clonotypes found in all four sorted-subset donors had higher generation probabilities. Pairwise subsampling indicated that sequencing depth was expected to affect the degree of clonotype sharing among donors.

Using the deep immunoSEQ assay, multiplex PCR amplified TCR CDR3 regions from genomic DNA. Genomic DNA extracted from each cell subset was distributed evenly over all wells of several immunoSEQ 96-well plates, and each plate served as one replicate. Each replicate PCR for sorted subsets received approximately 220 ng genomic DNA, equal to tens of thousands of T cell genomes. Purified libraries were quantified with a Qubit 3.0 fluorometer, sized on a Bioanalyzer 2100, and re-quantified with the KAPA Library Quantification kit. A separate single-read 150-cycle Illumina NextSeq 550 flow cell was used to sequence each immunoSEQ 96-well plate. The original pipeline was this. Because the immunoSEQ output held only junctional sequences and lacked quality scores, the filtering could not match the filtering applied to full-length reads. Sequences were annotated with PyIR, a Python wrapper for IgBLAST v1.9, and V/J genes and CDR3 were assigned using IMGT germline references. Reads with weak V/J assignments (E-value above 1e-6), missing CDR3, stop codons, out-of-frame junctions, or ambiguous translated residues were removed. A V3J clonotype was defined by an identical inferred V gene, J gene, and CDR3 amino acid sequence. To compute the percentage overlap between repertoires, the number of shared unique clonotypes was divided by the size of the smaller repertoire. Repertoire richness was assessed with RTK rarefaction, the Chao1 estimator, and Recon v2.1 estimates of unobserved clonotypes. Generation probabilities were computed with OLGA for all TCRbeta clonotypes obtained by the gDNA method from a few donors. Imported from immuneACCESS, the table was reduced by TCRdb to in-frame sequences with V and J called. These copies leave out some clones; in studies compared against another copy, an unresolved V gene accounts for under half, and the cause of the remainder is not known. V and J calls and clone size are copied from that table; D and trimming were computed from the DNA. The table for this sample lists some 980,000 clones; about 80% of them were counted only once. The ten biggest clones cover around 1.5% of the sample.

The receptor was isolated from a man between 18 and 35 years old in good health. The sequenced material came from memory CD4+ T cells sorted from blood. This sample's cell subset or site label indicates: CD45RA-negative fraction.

The CDR3 region has the sequence CASSVFSGASTDTQYF. The DNA reads TGTGCCAGCAGCGTTTTTAGCGGGGCGAGCACAGATACGCAGTATTTT. The sequence is built from TRBV9 and TRBJ2-3; 8 junctional bases match TRBD2. The CDR3 sequence holds 16 residues, the cysteine and phenylalanine included. CDR3 DNA only is kept here, 48 bases in frame from base 1. Trimming accounts for 2 bases at V and 0 bases at J, while the number of junction bases matched to no gene is 5. CDR1 is given as SGDLS and CDR2 as YYNGEE, both from the germline V gene.